Listed below are T cell receptor beta chains from one sample, sequenced in a study of a mutant IDH1 vaccine in newly diagnosed glioma. Antigens of these TCRs are unknown. The assay was immunoSEQ multiplex PCR, and TCRdb's table has in-frame clones only and misses some. The profile shows around 50,000 clones, 84% of them singletons. Sequenced material: PBMCs, taken from a glioma patient whose treatment included an IDH1 peptide vaccine. These receptors were taken from a young woman with glioma. Some clones in this sample may be carry-over from other donors' samples. Each CDR3 is given with its conserved first and last residue. The D gene is left open where the match is weak. For some rows the clone size is stated as once, few or many, or as a class when expanded; others skip it.

TRBJ1-2	once	.	TRBV7-9	CASSSIRRANYGYTF	TGTGCCAGCAGCTCGATCAGGAGAGCTAACTATGGCTACACCTTC
TRBJ2-1	.	TRBD2	TRBV7-9	CASSPTSGRALGEQFF	TGTGCCAGCAGCCCGACTAGCGGGAGGGCTTTGGGTGAGCAGTTCTTC
TRBJ1-5	.	TRBD1	TRBV6-4	CASRYHRGRNNQPQHF	TGTGCCAGCAGATATCACAGGGGGCGAAACAATCAGCCCCAGCATTTT
TRBJ1-1	few	.	TRBV2	CASRVGTQNTEAFF	TGTGCCAGCAGAGTCGGGACACAGAACACTGAAGCTTTCTTT
TRBJ1-1	few	TRBD1	TRBV7-3	CASSLNGGQGALSTEAFF	TGTGCCAGCAGCTTAAACGGGGGACAGGGGGCCCTGAGCACTGAAGCTTTCTTT
TRBJ2-7	.	.	TRBV18	CASSPSPGRPYLYEQYF	TGTGCCAGCTCACCTTCTCCAGGGCGCCCCTATCTATACGAGCAGTACTTC
TRBJ1-4	.	.	TRBV28	CASSSDRMAFF	TGTGCCAGCAGTAGCGACAGGATGGCGTTTTTT
TRBJ2-7	.	.	TRBV6-1	CASPGDAGQYF	TGTGCCAGCCCCGGGGACGCCGGGCAGTACTTC
TRBJ2-3	.	.	TRBV9	CASSPEGRTTDTQYF	TGTGCCAGCAGCCCAGAAGGACGTACTACAGATACGCAGTATTTT
TRBJ2-7	.	TRBD2	TRBV2	CASSDDGLARPYEQYF	TGTGCCAGCAGTGATGACGGACTAGCGCGACCCTACGAGCAGTACTTC
TRBJ2-2	.	TRBD1	TRBV27	CATQTGFTGELFF	TGTGCCACCCAGACAGGGTTTACCGGGGAGCTGTTTTTT
TRBJ2-2	.	.	TRBV10-1	CASSAQGTGELFF	TGCGCCAGCAGTGCACAGGGCACCGGGGAGCTGTTTTTT
TRBJ2-1	once	TRBD2	TRBV18	CASSPGEGSSYNEQFF	TGTGCCAGCTCACCAGGGGAGGGGAGCTCCTACAATGAGCAGTTCTTC
TRBJ2-5	.	TRBD2	TRBV6-4	CASSETSGLGKETQYF	TGTGCCAGCAGTGAGACTAGCGGGTTGGGGAAAGAGACCCAGTACTTC
TRBJ1-5	.	.	TRBV29-1	CSVVEDPLGPQHF	TGCAGCGTTGTAGAGGACCCCCTAGGGCCCCAGCATTTT
TRBJ1-1	large	TRBD1	TRBV5-6	CASSSTGGVWNTEAFF	TGTGCCAGCAGCTCTACAGGGGGCGTATGGAACACTGAAGCTTTCTTT
TRBJ1-2	.	.	TRBV10-3	CAISEPESVDYGYTF	TGTGCCATCAGTGAGCCGGAGTCGGTTGACTATGGCTACACCTTC
TRBJ2-5	.	.	TRBV19	CASSTGRTQYF	TGTGCCAGTAGTACCGGGCGGACCCAGTACTTC
TRBJ1-1	.	.	TRBV21-1	CASNLPDRKNTEAFF	TGTGCCAGCAACTTACCGGACAGGAAAAACACTGAAGCTTTCTTT
TRBJ2-4	.	.	TRBV29-1	CSVESGGAKNIQYF	TGCAGCGTTGAATCTGGGGGGGCCAAAAACATTCAGTACTTC
TRBJ1-1	.	.	TRBV5-4	CASSTGWNTEAFF	TGTGCCAGCAGCACGGGGTGGAACACTGAAGCTTTCTTT
TRBJ1-5	few	.	TRBV30	CAWTRGYSNQPQHF	TGTGCCTGGACCCGGGGATATAGCAATCAGCCCCAGCATTTT
TRBJ2-7	few	TRBD1	TRBV6-1	CASSELAGQAYYEQYF	TGTGCCAGCAGTGAATTGGCAGGACAGGCCTACTACGAGCAGTACTTC
TRBJ1-4	.	.	TRBV19	CASEGGGTDTRIATNEKLFF	TGTGCCAGTGAGGGCGGAGGGACGGACACCAGGATCGCAACTAATGAAAAACTGTTTTTT
TRBJ1-1	.	.	TRBV28	CASTSGTRSLLTEAFF	TGTGCCAGCACCTCCGGGACACGGAGTCTTCTCACTGAAGCTTTCTTT
TRBJ2-7	.	.	TRBV11-3	CASSLEAIQYF	TGTGCCAGCAGCTTAGAGGCTATCCAGTACTTC
TRBJ1-2	few	TRBD1	TRBV6-1	CASSEAWGQINYGYTF	TGTGCCAGCAGTGAAGCCTGGGGACAGATAAACTATGGCTACACCTTC
TRBJ2-3	.	.	TRBV6-6	CATILGGTQYF	TGTGCCACCATCCTGGGGGGTACGCAGTATTTT
TRBJ2-7	.	.	TRBV28	CASSAPYEQYF	TGTGCCAGCAGTGCACCCTACGAGCAGTACTTC
TRBJ2-2	once	.	TRBV11-3	CASSLELGDTGELFF	TGTGCCAGCAGCTTAGAACTAGGGGACACCGGGGAGCTGTTTTTT
TRBJ1-5	.	.	TRBV5-5	CASSLEGARGQPQHF	TGTGCCAGCAGCTTGGAAGGGGCCCGCGGTCAGCCCCAGCATTTT
TRBJ1-5	.	.	TRBV19	CASSIASSYQPQHF	TGTGCCAGTAGTATAGCAAGCAGCTATCAGCCCCAGCATTTT
TRBJ2-7	.	.	TRBV7-6	CASSFEAPLSYEQYF	TGTGCCAGCAGCTTTGAAGCGCCCCTCTCCTACGAGCAGTACTTC
TRBJ1-1	few	TRBD1	TRBV28	CASTQTGLEAFF	TGTGCCAGCACCCAGACAGGGCTTGAAGCTTTCTTT
TRBJ2-3	.	.	TRBV30	CAWSVGAVDTQYF	TGTGCCTGGAGTGTTGGTGCAGTAGATACGCAGTATTTT
TRBJ2-7	.	.	TRBV11-2	CASSFTSGWAYEQYF	TGTGCCAGCAGCTTTACCAGCGGGTGGGCCTACGAGCAGTACTTC
TRBJ1-5	.	.	TRBV18	CASSPGPRGDNQPQHF	TGTGCCAGCTCACCCGGCCCCAGAGGGGACAATCAGCCCCAGCATTTT
TRBJ1-1	.	.	TRBV7-2	CASSLHSLTEAFF	TGTGCCAGCAGCTTACACAGCCTCACTGAAGCTTTCTTT
TRBJ1-2	.	TRBD1	TRBV7-9	CASSSRDSSGYTF	TGTGCCAGCAGCTCCCGGGACAGCTCTGGCTACACCTTC
TRBJ2-7	.	.	TRBV30	CAWTPEGSYEQYF	TGTGCCTGGACCCCAGAGGGTTCCTACGAGCAGTACTTC
TRBJ2-2	.	TRBD2	TRBV6-5	CASSYGLAGVAGELFF	TGTGCCAGCAGTTACGGCCTAGCGGGAGTCGCCGGGGAGCTGTTTTTT
TRBJ1-2	.	TRBD1	TRBV6-5	CASSLTQDRAYGYTF	TGTGCCAGCAGCTTGACCCAGGACAGGGCCTATGGCTACACCTTC
TRBJ2-7	few	TRBD2	TRBV4-1	CASSPISGLARHEQYF	TGCGCCAGCAGCCCGATCTCAGGACTAGCCAGGCACGAGCAGTACTTC
TRBJ2-7	.	.	TRBV14	CASSPFGSGATYEQYF	TGTGCCAGCAGCCCCTTCGGGAGCGGAGCGACCTACGAGCAGTACTTC
TRBJ1-1	few	.	TRBV19	CASSIEGFGVATEAFF	TGTGCCAGTAGTATAGAGGGGTTTGGGGTGGCCACTGAAGCTTTCTTT
TRBJ2-1	.	TRBD2	TRBV9	CASSVTASGEEREQFF	TGTGCCAGCAGCGTAACCGCTAGCGGAGAAGAGCGGGAGCAGTTCTTC
TRBJ1-2	.	.	TRBV6-5	CASGGALYGYTF	TGTGCCAGTGGCGGGGCGCTCTATGGCTACACCTTC
TRBJ1-1	.	.	TRBV9	CASGTASPGTEAFF	TGTGCCAGTGGAACGGCGTCCCCCGGAACTGAAGCTTTCTTT
TRBJ1-1	.	.	TRBV25-1	CASSSDTEAFF	TGTGCCAGCAGTTCGGACACTGAAGCTTTCTTT
TRBJ1-1	.	.	TRBV11-2	CASSPLSGFKNTEAFF	TGTGCCAGCAGCCCCTTGTCTGGATTTAAGAACACTGAAGCTTTCTTT
TRBJ2-5	.	TRBD2	TRBV27	CASSYSGREETQYF	TGTGCCAGCAGTTATAGCGGGAGGGAGGAGACCCAGTACTTC
TRBJ1-5	.	TRBD1	TRBV19	CASRGQGPFQPQHF	TGTGCCAGTAGGGGACAGGGCCCTTTTCAGCCCCAGCATTTT
TRBJ1-2	.	.	TRBV11-2	CASSLFATGSSGYTF	TGTGCCAGCAGCCTTTTCGCGACAGGCTCCTCTGGCTACACCTTC
TRBJ2-7	.	TRBD2	TRBV7-9	CASSPGGSPHEQYF	TGTGCCAGCAGCCCCGGCGGGAGTCCCCACGAGCAGTACTTC